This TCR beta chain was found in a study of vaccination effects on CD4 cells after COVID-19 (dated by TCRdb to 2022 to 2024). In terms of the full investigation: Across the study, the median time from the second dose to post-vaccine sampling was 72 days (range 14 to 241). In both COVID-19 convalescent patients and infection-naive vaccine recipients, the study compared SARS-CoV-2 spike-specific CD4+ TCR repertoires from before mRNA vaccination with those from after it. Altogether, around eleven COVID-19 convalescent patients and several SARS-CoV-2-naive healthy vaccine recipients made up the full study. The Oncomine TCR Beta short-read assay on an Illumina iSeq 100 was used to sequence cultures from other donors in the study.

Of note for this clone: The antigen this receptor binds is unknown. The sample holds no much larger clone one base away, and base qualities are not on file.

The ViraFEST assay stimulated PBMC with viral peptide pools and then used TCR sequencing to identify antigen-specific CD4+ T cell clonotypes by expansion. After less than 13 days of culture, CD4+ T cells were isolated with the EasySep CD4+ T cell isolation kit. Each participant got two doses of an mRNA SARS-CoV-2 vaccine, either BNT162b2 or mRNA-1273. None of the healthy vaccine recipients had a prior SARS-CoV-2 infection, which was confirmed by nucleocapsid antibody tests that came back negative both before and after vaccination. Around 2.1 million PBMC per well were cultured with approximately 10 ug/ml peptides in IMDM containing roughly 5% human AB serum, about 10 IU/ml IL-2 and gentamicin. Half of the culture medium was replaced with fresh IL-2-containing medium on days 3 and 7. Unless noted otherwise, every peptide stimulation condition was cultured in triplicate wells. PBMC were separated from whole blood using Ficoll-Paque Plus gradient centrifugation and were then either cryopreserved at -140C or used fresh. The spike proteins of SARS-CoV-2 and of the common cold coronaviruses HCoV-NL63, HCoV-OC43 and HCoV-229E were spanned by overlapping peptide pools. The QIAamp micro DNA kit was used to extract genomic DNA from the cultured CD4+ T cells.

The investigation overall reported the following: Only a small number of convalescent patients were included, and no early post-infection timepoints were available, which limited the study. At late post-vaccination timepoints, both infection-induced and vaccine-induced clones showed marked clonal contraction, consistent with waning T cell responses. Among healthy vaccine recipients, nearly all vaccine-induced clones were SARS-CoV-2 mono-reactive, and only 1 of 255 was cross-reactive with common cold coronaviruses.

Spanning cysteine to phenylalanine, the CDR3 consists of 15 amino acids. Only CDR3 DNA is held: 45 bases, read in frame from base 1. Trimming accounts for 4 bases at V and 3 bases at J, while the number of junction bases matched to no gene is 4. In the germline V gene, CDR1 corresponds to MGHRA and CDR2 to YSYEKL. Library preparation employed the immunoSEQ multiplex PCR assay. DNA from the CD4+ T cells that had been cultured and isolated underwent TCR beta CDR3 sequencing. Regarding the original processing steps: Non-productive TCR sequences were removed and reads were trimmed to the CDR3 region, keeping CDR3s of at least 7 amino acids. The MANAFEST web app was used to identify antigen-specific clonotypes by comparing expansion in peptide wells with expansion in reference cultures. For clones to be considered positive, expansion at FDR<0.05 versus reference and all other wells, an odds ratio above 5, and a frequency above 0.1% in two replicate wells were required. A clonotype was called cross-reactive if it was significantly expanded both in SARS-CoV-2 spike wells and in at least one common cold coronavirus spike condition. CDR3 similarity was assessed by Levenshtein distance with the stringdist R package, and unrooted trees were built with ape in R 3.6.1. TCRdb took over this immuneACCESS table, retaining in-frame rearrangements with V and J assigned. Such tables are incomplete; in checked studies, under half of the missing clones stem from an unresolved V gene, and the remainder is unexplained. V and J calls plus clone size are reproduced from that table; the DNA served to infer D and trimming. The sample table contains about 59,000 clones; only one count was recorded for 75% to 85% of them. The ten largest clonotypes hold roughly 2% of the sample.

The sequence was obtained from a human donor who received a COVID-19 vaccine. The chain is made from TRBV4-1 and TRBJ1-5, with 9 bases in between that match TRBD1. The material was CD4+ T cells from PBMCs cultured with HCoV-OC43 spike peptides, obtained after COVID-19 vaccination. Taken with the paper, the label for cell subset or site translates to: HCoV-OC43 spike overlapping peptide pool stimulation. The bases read TGCGCCAGCAGCCGGGACAGGGAGGCCAATCAGCCCCAGCATTTT. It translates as CASSRDREANQPQHF.